Each of the 5 T cell receptor beta chains below was sequenced from the same sample in a study of a mutant IDH1 vaccine in newly diagnosed glioma. This sample's time point: week 35, safety follow-up. Doses comprised 300 ug of mutant IDH1 20-mer peptide each, plus topical imiquimod. Some clones are missing from TCRdb's copy, which holds only in-frame ones; the method was immunoSEQ multiplex PCR. The sample contains some 30,000 clones, 79% of which appear only once. These TCRs' antigens remain unknown. Sequences were derived from PBMCs, sampled from a glioma patient whose treatment included an IDH1 peptide vaccine. Receptors were obtained from a woman in her twenties or thirties with glioma. Some clones in this sample may be carry-over from other donors' samples.

The J gene is TRBJ1-2, the V gene TRBV7-9; D unresolved. Trimming removed 0 bases from V and 0 bases from J, with 2 bases in between. The CDR3 is 13 amino acids. Germline CDR1 SEHNR, CDR2 FQNEAQ (reference sequence). CDR3 sequence: CASSLATNYGYTF. CDR3 DNA sequence: TGTGCCAGCAGCTTAGCCACTAACTATGGCTACACCTTC.

V and J are TRBV19 and TRBJ2-6; unclear D gene. The V end lost 5 bases, the J end lost 1 base, and 18 bases lay between the germline ends. The CDR3 runs to 18 residues. Germline-derived CDR1 and CDR2 are LNHDA and SQIVND (reference sequence). The DNA for the CDR3 is TGTGCCAGTAGTCATTTCACGGCTTCTAAATCTGGGGCCAACGTCCTGACTTTC. Amino acids: CASSHFTASKSGANVLTF.

The chain joins TRBV29-1 to TRBJ2-7; the D gene is possibly TRBD1 (6 bases). CDR1 and CDR2 from the germline V gene are SQVTM and ANQGSEA. V shed 7 bases and J shed 10 bases, with 20 bases lying between them. The CDR3 extends over 12 amino acids. CDR3 region: CSATGQGLPQYF. DNA for the CDR3: TGCAGCGCTACGGGGCAGGGGCTCCCCCAGTACTTC.

The rearrangement uses TRBV6-5 and TRBJ1-3; TRBD1 agrees at 7 bases. V shed 4 bases, J shed 0 bases, and the junction held 6 bases outside the gene matches. The CDR3 is 16 residues long. Germline loops: CDR1 MNHEY, CDR2 SVGAGI. The CDR3 DNA reads TGTGCCAGCAGTTTAGGGGACAGTTCCTCTGGAAACACCATATATTTT. Encoded protein: CASSLGDSSSGNTIYF.

V gene TRBV19 combines with J gene TRBJ2-2, with D possibly being TRBD1 or TRBD2 (5 bases each). Trimming left V 6 bases short and J 4 bases short, with 12 bases between. Germline CDR1 LNHDA, CDR2 SQIVND (reference sequence). The CDR3 runs to 14 residues. The CDR3 region has the DNA TGTGCCAGTAGATGGGGGTACGGCACCGGGGAGCTGTTTTTT. Translating gives CASRWGYGTGELFF.